This entry describes one T cell receptor (beta chain). Its target is unknown. Primers used in a second PCR of about 7 to 12 cycles were a sample-barcoded 5' primer and a J-beta primer mix. Each sample provided no less than 2.5 million CDR3-containing paired-end reads. In TCRdb, the 5' RACE reads were re-called with MiXCR into one record per CDR3 protein. This table has about 1 million distinct CDR3 sequences, roughly 45% appearing once. The data stem from a study of blood T cells in healthy people across ages. Study-wide points: A conclusive naive versus antigen-experienced comparison was prevented by the unsorted PBMCs.

CDR3 length: 16 amino acids. Looked up from germline, CDR1 is KGHDR and CDR2 is SFDVKD. This chain joins TRBV24-1 and TRBJ2-5; D not resolved. The assigned J gene may be wrong: the sequence end matches TRBJ2-7 better. This sequence originates from a woman aged 55-69 years in good health. Sequenced material: blood. The CDR3 reads CATSGTSWIDPYEQYF. The CDR3 bases are TGTGCCACCAGTGGAACCTCCTGGATAGACCCCTACGAGCAGTACTTC.